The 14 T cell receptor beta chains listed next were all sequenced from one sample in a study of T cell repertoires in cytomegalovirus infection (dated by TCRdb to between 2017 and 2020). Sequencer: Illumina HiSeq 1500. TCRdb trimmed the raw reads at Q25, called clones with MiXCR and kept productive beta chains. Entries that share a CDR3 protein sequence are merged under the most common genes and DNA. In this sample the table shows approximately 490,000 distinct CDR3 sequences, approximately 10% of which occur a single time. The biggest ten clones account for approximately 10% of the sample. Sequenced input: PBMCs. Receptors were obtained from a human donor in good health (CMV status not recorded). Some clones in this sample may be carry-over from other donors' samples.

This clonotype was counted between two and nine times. DNA for the CDR3: TGTGCCACCAGTGCCTACAGTGCCGGGGAGCAGTTCTTC. The encoded protein is CATSAYSAGEQFF. The V gene is TRBV24-1, the J gene TRBJ2-1; D gene ambiguous. Germline CDR1 reads KGHDR; CDR2 reads SFDVKD. V lost 5 bases and J lost 10, with 14 bases in between. The CDR3 is made up of 13 amino acids.

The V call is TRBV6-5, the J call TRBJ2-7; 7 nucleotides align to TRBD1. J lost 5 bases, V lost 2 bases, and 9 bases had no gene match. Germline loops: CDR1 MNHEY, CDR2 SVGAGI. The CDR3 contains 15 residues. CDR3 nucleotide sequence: TGTGCCAGCAGTTACGCCCGGACAGGCTGGGACGAGCAGTACTTC. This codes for CASSYARTGWDEQYF.

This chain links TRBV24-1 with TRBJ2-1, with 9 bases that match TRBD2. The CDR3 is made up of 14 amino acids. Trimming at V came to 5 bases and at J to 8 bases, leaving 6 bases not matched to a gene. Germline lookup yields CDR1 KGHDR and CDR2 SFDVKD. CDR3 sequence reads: CATSGREGKYEQFF. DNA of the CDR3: TGTGCCACCAGTGGGCGGGAGGGAAAATATGAGCAGTTCTTC.

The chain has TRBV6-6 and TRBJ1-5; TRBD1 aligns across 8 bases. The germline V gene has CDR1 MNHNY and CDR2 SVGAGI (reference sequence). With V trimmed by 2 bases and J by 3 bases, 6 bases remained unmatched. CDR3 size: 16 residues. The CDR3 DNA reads TGTGCCAGCAGTTACGATACAGGGGGGACCAATCAGCCCCAGCATTTT. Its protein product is CASSYDTGGTNQPQHF.

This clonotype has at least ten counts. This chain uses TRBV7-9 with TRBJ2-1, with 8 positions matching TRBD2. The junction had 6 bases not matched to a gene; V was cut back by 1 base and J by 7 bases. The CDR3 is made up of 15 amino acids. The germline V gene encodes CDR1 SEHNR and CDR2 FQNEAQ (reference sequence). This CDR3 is CASSLEAGVGNEQFF. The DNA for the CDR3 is TGTGCCAGCAGCTTAGAAGCGGGAGTTGGAAATGAGCAGTTCTTC. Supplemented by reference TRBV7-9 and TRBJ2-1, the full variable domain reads DTGVSQNPRHKITKRGQNVTFRCDPISEHNRLYWYRQTLGQGPEFLTYFQNEAQLEKSRLLSDRFSAERPKGSFSTLEIQRTEQGDSAMYLCASSLEAGVGNEQFFGPGTRLTVL.

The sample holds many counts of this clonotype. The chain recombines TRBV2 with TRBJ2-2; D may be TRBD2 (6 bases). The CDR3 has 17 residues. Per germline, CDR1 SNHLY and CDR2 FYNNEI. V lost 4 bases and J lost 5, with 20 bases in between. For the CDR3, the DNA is TGTGCCAGCAGTGTTCCGAATGGGGGGTTCCGAACCGGGGAGCTGTTTTTT. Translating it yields CASSVPNGGFRTGELFF.

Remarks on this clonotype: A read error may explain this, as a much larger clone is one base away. The CDR3 spells CAISGGLAGVYEQFF. CDR3 DNA: TGTGCCATCAGTGGGGGACTAGCGGGAGTGTATGAGCAGTTCTTC. V gene TRBV10-3 combines with J gene TRBJ2-1, with 14 positions matching TRBD2. The germline V gene encodes CDR1 ENHRY and CDR2 SYGVKD. With V trimmed by 4 bases and J by 8 bases, 4 bases remained unmatched. The CDR3 spans 15 residues.

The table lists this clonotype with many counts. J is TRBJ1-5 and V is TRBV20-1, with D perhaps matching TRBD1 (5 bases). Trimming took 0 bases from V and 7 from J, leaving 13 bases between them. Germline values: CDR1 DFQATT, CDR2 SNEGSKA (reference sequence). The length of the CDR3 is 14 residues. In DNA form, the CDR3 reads TGCAGTGCTAGAGATTTAAGGGGAGAGCAGCCCCAGCATTTT. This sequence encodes CSARDLRGEQPQHF.

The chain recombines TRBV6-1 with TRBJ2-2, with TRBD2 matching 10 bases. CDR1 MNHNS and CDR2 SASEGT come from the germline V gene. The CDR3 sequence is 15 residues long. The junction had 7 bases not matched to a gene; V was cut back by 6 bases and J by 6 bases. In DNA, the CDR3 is TGTGCCAGCAGACCTAGCGGGGGAGGTCCCGGGGAGCTGTTTTTT. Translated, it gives CASRPSGGGPGELFF.

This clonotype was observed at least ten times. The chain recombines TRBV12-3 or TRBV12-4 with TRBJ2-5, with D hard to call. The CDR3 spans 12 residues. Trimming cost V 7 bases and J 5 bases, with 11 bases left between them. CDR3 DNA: TGTGCCAGCACCCGGGCAGAGGAGACCCAGTACTTC. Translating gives CASTRAEETQYF.

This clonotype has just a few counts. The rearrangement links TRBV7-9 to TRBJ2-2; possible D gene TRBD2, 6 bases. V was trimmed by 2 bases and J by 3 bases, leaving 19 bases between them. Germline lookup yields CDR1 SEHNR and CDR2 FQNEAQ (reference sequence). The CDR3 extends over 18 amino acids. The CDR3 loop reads CASSLLILMIADTGELFF. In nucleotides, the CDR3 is TGTGCCAGCAGCTTACTCATCCTCATGATAGCGGACACCGGGGAGCTGTTTTTT.

CDR3 nucleotide sequence: TGTGCCACCAGTGATTCCGCGGGGGTCAGGACTGGGGCCAACGTCCTGACTTTC. Protein product: CATSDSAGVRTGANVLTF. J is TRBJ2-6 and V is TRBV24-1; TRBD2 agrees at 7 bases. The CDR3 length is 18 residues. J lost 2 bases, V lost 2 bases, and 8 bases had no gene match. Germline lookup yields CDR1 KGHDR and CDR2 SFDVKD.

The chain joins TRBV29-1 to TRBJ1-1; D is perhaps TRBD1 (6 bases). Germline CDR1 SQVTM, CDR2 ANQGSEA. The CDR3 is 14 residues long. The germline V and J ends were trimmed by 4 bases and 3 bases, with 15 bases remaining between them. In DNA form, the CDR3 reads TGCAGCGTTGCCTTGAACAGGGTGTACACTGAAGCTTTCTTT. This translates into CSVALNRVYTEAFF.

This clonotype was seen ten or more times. CDR3 sequence reads: CASSATGATNEKLFF. DNA for the CDR3: TGTGCCAGCAGCGCTACAGGGGCAACTAATGAAAAACTGTTTTTT. The chain is built from TRBV2 and TRBJ1-4; 7 bases are a match to TRBD1. Trimming took 6 bases from V and 0 from J; bases not matched to a gene: 4. The CDR3 covers 15 residues. Per germline, CDR1 SNHLY and CDR2 FYNNEI.